This TCR beta chain appears in the sequencing data of a study of shared clonotypes between healthy human individuals. Profiled with immunoSEQ multiplex PCR; TCRdb holds only in-frame clones, not every one. The table has millions of clones, roughly nine tenths seen once; the top ten hold under 0.15%. With respect to this clone: No antigen is known for it.

Broader study findings: Naive subsets, compared against memory subsets, generally had larger estimated richness values. Rarefaction showed that sequencing of sorted subsets was incomplete (despite large depth).

Sample: naive CD4+ T cells sorted from blood. Subset here: CD45RA+ positively selected. The TCR originated in a man aged 18 to 29 in good health.

The CDR3 DNA is TGCGCCAGCAGTGAGTCGGCTCCGGGGAAAGAGACCCAGTACTTC. It is translated as CASSESAPGKETQYF. The chain couples TRBV10-1 to TRBJ2-5; TRBD2 is a possible D gene (5 bases). The V and J ends lost 0 bases and 3 bases respectively, with 11 bases between them. The CDR3 contains 15 residues. Germline V CDR1 and CDR2: WNHNN, SYGVQD (reference sequence).